This T cell receptor beta chain was sequenced in a study of T cells in Graves' hyperthyroidism and ophthalmopathy. Study-level findings and limits: Ophthalmopathy prediction by the model preceded onset by a median about 6.3 months.

For the diagnoses, clinical symptoms, serum thyroxine and TRAb, thyroid ultrasound and orbital computed tomography were used. This clonotype turned up a few times. The antigen is unknown. Researchers amplified the TCR beta CDR3 regions from RNA transcripts. When the TCR CDR3 underwent first-round RT-PCR, the HTBI primer set was used. TCRdb redid the calling of the multiplex PCR reads with MiXCR, one entry per CDR3 protein. Of about 510,000 distinct CDR3 sequences listed, 13% to 15% were seen once; the top ten hold around 13%. CDR1 is SQVTM and CDR2 is ANQGSEA in the germline V gene. V shed 3 bases and J shed 6 bases, with 8 bases lying between them. This CDR3 has 11 residues.

This TCR derives from a woman aged 40 to 50 with Graves' hyperthyroidism. The sample comprised blood. V usage is TRBV29-1 and J usage is TRBJ1-2; D not certain. The CDR3 coding sequence is TGCAGCGTTGATTCGGGAAATGGCTACACCTTC. Translated: CSVDSGNGYTF.